This T cell receptor beta chain emerged from a study of T cells in Graves' hyperthyroidism and ophthalmopathy. This clonotype was seen a handful of times. Clinicians diagnosed patients from clinical symptoms, serum thyroxine and TRAb, thyroid ultrasound and orbital computed tomography. Amplification yielded TCR beta CDR3 regions, with RNA transcripts as the source. Using the HTBI primer set, a first-round RT-PCR was run on the TCR CDR3. TCRdb re-called the multiplex PCR reads through MiXCR, storing one row per CDR3 protein. The sample comprises under 350,000 distinct CDR3 sequences, 18% of which are singletons, and 49% rests with the top ten. The CDR3 totals 14 residues. The V gene lost 0 bases and the J gene lost 3 bases, with 11 bases spanning the gap. Germline V CDR1 and CDR2: SQVTM, ANQGSEA.

The rearrangement uses TRBV29-1 and TRBJ2-5, with D maybe TRBD1 (5 bases). The receptor was isolated from a woman between 50 and 59 years old with Graves' hyperthyroidism. Sequenced: blood. The CDR3 DNA reads as TGCAGCGTTGAAGATCTCGCAGGGAAAGAGACCCAGTACTTC. Protein: CSVEDLAGKETQYF.